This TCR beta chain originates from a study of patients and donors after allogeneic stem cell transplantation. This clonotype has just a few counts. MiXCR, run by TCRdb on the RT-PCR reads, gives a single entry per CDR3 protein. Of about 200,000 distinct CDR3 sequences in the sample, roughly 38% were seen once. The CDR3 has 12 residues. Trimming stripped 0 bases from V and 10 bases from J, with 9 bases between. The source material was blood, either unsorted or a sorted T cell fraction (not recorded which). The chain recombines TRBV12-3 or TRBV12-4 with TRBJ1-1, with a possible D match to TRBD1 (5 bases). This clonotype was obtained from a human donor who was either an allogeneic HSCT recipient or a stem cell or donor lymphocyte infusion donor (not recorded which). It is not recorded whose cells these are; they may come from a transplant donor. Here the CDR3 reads CASSLAGTRAFF. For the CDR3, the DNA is TGTGCCAGCAGTTTAGCCGGGACTAGAGCTTTCTTT.